This T cell receptor (beta chain) was retrieved from a study of post-analysis software for immune sequencing data. Study-wide findings and caveats: Controls showed lower frequencies than patients for 5 or 6 TRBV segments, and TRBV5-6, TRBV5-1 and TRBV20-1 were among these.

Germline CDR1 SGHRS, CDR2 YFSETQ. CDR3 length: 12 residues. Trimming stripped 4 bases from V and 9 bases from J, with 11 bases between. The TCR beta cDNA libraries contained unique molecular identifiers. TCRdb redid the calling of the PCR reads with MiXCR, one entry per CDR3 protein. The sample lists under 650,000 distinct CDR3 sequences, around 40% occurring once. Points on this clonotype: Its target is unknown.

The chain has TRBV5-1 and TRBJ2-4; tentative D call: TRBD1 (5 bases). Sample: blood. The sequence derives from a girl aged 10-17 years with multiple sclerosis. The CDR3 region is CASSPDTAIQYF. CDR3 in DNA: TGCGCCAGCAGCCCGGACACAGCCATTCAGTACTTC.